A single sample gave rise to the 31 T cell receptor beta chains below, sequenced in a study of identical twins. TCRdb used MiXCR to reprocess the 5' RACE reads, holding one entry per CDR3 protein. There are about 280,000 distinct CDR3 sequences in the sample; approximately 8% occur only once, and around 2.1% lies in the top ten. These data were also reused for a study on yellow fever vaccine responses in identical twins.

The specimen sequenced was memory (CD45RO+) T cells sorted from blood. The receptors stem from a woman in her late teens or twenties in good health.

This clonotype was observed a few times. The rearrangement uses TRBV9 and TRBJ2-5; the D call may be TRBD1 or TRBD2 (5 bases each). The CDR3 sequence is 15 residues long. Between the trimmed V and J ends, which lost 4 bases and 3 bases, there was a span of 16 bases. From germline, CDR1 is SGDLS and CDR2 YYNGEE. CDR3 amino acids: CASSPTGTTKETQYF. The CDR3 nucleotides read TGTGCCAGCAGCCCAACTGGGACCACCAAAGAGACCCAGTACTTC. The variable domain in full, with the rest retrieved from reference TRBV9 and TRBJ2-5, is DSGVTQTPKHLITATGQRVTLRCSPRSGDLSVYWYQQSLDQGLQFLIQYYNGEERAKGNILERFSAQQFPDLHSELNLSSLELGDSALYFCASSPTGTTKETQYFGPGTRLLVL.

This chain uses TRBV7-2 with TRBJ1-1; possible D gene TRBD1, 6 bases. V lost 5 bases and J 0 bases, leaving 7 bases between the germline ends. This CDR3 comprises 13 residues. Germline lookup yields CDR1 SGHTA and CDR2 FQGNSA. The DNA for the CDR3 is TGTGCCAGCAGCGCAGGGGTGAACACTGAAGCTTTCTTT. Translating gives CASSAGVNTEAFF.

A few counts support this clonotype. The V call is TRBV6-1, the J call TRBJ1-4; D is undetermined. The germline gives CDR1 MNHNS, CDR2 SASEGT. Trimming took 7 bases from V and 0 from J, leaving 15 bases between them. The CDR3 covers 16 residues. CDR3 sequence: CASIRALISTNEKLFF. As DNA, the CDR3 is TGTGCCAGCATAAGGGCCCTAATATCAACTAATGAAAAACTGTTTTTT.

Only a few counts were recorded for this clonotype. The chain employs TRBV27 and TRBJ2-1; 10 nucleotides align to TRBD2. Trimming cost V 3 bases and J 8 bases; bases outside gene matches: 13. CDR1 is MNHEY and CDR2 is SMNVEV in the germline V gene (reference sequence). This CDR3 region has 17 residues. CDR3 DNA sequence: TGTGCCAGCAGTTTGGCGAGGAGCGGGGGGGTCGGGCATGAGCAGTTCTTC. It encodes CASSLARSGGVGHEQFF.

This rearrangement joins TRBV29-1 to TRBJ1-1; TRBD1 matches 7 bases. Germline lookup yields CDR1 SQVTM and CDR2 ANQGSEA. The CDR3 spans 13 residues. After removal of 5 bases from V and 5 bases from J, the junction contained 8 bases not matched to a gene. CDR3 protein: CSVTGQGGTEAFF. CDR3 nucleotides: TGCAGCGTTACGGGCCAGGGGGGAACTGAAGCTTTCTTT.

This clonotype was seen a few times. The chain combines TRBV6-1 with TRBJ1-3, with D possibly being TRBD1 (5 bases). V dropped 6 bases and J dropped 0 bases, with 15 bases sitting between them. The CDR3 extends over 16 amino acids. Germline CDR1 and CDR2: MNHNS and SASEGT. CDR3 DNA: TGTGCCAGCAGAACAGGTGGTTTAAGCTCTGGAAACACCATATATTTT. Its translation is CASRTGGLSSGNTIYF.

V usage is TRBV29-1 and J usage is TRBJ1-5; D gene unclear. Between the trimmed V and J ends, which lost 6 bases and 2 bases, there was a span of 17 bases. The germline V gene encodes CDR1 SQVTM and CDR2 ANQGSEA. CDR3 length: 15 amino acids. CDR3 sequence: CSVAESSGGNQPQHF. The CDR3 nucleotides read TGCAGCGTCGCGGAGTCTTCAGGAGGCAATCAGCCCCAGCATTTT.

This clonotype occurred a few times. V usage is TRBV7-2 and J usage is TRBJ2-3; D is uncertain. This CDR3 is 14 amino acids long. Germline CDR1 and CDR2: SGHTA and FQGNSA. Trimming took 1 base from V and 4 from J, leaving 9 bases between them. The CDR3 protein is CASSLEPAADTQYF. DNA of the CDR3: TGTGCCAGCAGCTTAGAACCTGCGGCAGATACGCAGTATTTT.

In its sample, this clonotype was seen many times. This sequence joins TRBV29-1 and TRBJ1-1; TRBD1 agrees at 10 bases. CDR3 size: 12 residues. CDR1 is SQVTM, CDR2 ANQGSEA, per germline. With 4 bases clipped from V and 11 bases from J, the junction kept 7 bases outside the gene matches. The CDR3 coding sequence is TGCAGCGTTGGACAGGGGGCTGGATCGGCTTTCTTT. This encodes CSVGQGAGSAFF.

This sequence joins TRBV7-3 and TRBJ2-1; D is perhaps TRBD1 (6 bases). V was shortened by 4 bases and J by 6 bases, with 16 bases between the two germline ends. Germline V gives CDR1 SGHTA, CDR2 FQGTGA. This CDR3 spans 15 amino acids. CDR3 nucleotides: TGTGCCAGCAGCTCACACAGGGATTGGGGCAATGAGCAGTTCTTC. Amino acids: CASSSHRDWGNEQFF.

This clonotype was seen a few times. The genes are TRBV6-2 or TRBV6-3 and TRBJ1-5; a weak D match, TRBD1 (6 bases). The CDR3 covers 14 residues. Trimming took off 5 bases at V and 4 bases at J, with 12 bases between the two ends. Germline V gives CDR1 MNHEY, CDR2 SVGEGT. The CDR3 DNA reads TGTGCCAGCAGTCTCGAACAGGGAAATCAGCCCCAGCATTTT. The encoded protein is CASSLEQGNQPQHF.

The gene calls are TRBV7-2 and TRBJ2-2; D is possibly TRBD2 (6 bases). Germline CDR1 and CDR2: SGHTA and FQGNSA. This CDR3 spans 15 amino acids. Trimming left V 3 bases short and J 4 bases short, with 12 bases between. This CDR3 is CASSFQGGSTGELFF. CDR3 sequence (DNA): TGTGCCAGCAGCTTTCAGGGAGGAAGCACCGGGGAGCTGTTTTTT.

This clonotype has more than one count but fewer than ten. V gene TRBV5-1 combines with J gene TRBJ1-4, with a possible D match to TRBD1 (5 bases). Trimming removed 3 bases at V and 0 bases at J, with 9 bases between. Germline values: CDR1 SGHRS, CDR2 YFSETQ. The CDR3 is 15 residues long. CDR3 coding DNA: TGCGCCAGCAGCTCAGGACAAGCAACTAATGAAAAACTGTTTTTT. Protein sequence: CASSSGQATNEKLFF.

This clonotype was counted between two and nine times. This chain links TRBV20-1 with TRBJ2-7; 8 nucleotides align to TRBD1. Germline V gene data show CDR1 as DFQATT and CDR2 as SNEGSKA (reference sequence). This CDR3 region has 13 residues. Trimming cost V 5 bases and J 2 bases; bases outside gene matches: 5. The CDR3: CSASRTGPYEQYV. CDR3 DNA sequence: TGCAGTGCTTCCCGGACAGGGCCCTACGAGCAGTACGTC.

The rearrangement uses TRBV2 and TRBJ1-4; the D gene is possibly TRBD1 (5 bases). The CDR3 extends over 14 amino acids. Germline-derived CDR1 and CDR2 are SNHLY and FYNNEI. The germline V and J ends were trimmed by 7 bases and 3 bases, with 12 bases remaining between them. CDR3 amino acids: CASKRDFSNEKLFF. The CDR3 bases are TGTGCCAGCAAAAGGGACTTCTCTAATGAAAAACTGTTTTTT.

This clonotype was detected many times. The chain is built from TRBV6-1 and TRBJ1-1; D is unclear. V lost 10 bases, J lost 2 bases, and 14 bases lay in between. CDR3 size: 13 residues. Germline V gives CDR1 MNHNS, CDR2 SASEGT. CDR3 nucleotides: TGTGCCACCCTTAGCCCCCGAAACACTGAAGCTTTCTTT. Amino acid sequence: CATLSPRNTEAFF.

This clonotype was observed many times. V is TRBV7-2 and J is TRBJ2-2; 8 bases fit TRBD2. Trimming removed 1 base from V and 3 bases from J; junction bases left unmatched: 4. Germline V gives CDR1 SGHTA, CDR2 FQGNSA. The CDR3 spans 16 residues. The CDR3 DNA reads TGTGCCAGCAGCTTAGGCGGGGGGCTGCACACCGGGGAGCTGTTTTTT. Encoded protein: CASSLGGGLHTGELFF.

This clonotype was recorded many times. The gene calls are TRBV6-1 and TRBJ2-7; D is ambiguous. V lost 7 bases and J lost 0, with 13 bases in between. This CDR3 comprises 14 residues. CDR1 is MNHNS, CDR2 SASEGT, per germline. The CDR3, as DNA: TGTGCCAGCACCAGCAGCATACCCTCCTACGAGCAGTACGTC. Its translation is CASTSSIPSYEQYV.

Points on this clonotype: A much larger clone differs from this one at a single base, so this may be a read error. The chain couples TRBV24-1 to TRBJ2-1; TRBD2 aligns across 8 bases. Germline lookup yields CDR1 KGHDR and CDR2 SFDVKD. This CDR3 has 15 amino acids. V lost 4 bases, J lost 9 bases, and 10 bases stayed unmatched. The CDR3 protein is CATSEPGLAGSEQFF. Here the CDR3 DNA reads TGTGCCACCAGTGAACCCGGACTAGCAGGGAGTGAGCAGTTCTTC.

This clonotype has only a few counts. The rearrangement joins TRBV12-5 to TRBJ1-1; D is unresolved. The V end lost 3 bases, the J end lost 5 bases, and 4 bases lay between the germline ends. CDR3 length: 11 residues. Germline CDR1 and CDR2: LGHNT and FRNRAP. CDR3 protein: CASGFQTEAFF. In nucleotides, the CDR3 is TGTGCTAGTGGTTTCCAGACTGAAGCTTTCTTT.

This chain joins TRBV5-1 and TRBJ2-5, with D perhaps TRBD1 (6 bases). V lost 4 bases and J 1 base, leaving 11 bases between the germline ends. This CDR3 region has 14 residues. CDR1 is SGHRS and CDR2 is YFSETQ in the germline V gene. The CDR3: CASSRGQGQETQYF. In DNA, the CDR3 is TGCGCCAGCAGCCGGGGACAAGGCCAAGAGACCCAGTACTTC.

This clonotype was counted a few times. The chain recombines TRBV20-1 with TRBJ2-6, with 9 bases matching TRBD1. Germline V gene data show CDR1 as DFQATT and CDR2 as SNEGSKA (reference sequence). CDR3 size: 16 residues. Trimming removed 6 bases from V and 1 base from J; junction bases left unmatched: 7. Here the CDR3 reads CSATGTGLSGANVLTF. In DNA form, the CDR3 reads TGCAGTGCCACCGGGACAGGGCTTTCTGGGGCCAACGTCCTGACTTTC.

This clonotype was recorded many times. The CDR3 loop is CASSLQQENQPQHF. Here the CDR3 DNA reads TGCGCCAGCAGCCTCCAGCAGGAGAATCAGCCCCAGCATTTT. The J gene is TRBJ1-5, the V gene TRBV4-1; D unresolved. The CDR3 consists of 14 residues. Trimming removed 4 bases at V and 4 bases at J, with 11 bases between. CDR1 and CDR2 (germline): MGHRA, YSYEKL.

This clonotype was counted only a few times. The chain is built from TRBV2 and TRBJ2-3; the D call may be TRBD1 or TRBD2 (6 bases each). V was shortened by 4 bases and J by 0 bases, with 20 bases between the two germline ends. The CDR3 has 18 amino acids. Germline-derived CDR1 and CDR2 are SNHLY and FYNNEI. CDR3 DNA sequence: TGTGCCAGCAGTGGGGGCCTAGCGAGGGGGGTAAGCACAGATACGCAGTATTTT. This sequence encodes CASSGGLARGVSTDTQYF.

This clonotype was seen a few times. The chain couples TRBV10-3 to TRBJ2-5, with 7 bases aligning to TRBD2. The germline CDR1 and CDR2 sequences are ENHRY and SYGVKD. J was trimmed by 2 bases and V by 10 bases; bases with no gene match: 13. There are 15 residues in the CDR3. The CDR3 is CATAGVDFRQETQYF. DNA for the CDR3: TGTGCCACCGCGGGAGTCGATTTTCGGCAAGAGACCCAGTACTTC.

The CDR3 region has the DNA TGCAGTGCTCCCCGACAGGGGAGGCAAGAGACCCAGTACTTC. It translates to CSAPRQGRQETQYF. This chain uses TRBV20-1 with TRBJ2-5, with 8 bases identical to TRBD1. Trimming took 5 bases from V and 2 from J; bases not matched to a gene: 7. CDR3 length: 14 amino acids. Germline V gives CDR1 DFQATT, CDR2 SNEGSKA (reference sequence).

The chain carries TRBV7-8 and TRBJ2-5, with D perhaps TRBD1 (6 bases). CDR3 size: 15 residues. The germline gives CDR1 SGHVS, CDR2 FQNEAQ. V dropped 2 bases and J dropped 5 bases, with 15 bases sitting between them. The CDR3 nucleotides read TGTGCCAGCAGCTTAAGGCAGGGGTTTAAGGAGACCCAGTACTTC. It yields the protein CASSLRQGFKETQYF.

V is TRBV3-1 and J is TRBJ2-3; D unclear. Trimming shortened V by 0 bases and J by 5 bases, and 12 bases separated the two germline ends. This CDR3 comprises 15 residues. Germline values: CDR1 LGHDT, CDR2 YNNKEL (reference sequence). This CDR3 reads CASSQEDLKRDTQYF. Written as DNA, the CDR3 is TGTGCCAGCAGCCAAGAGGATCTTAAGAGAGATACGCAGTATTTT.

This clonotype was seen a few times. The CDR3: CASSLQGAYEQYV. The CDR3 region has the DNA TGTGCCAGCAGTTTACAGGGGGCCTACGAGCAGTACGTC. The J gene is TRBJ2-7, the V gene TRBV6-5; TRBD1 matches 8 bases. CDR3 length equals 13 residues. The V gene's germline CDR1 is MNHEY and CDR2 SVGAGI. With 4 bases clipped from V and 2 bases from J, the junction kept 1 base outside the gene matches.

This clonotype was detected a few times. The CDR3 bases are TGTGCCAGCAGCCCCAATCGACAGGGGCATGGCTACACCTTC. Amino acid sequence: CASSPNRQGHGYTF. The V and J genes are TRBV3-1 and TRBJ1-2; the match to TRBD1 covers 8 bases. The V segment lost 4 bases and the J segment 6 bases; nucleotides outside the gene matches: 7. The CDR3 is 14 amino acids. In germline, CDR1 is LGHDT, CDR2 YNNKEL (reference sequence).

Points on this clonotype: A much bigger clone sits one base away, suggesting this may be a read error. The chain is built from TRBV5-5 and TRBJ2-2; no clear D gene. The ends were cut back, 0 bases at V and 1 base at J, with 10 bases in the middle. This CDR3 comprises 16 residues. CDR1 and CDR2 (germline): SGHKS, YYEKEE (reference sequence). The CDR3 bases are TGTGCCAGCAGCTTGGGAGTGCGGTGGAACACCGGGGAGCTGTTTTTT. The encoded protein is CASSLGVRWNTGELFF.